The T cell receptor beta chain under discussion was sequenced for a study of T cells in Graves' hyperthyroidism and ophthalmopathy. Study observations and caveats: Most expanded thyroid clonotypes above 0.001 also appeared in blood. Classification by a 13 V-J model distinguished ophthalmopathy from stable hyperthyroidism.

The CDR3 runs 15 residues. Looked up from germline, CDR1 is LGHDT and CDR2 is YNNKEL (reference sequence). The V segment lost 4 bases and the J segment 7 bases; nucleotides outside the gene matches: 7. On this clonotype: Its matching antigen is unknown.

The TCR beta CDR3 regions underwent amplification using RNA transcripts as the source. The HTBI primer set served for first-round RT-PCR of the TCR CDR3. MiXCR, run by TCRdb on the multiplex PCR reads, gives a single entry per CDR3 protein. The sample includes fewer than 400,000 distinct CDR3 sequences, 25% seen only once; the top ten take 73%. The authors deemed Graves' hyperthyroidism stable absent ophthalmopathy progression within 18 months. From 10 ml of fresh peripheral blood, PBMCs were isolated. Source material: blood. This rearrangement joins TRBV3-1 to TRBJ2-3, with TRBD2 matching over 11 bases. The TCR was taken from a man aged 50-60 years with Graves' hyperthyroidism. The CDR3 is CASSLTGTSGNTQYF. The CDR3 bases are TGTGCCAGCAGCCTAACCGGGACTAGCGGCAATACGCAGTATTTT.